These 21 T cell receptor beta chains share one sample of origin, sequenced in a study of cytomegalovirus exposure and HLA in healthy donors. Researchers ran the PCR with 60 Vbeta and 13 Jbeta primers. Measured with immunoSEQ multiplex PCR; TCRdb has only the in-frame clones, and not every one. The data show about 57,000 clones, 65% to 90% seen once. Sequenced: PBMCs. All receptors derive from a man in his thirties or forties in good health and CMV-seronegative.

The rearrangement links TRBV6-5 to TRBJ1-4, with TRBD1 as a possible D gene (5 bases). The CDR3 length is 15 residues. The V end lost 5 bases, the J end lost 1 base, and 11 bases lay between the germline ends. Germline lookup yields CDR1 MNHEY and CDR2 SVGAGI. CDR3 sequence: CASSPPGGTNEKLFF. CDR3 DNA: TGTGCCAGCAGTCCCCCGGGGGGAACTAATGAAAAACTGTTTTTT.

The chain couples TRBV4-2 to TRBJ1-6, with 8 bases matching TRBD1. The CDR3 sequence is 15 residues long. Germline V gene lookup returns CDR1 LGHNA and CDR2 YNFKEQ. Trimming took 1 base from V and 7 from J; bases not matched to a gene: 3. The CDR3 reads CASSQGTGKNSPLHF. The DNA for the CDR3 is TGTGCCAGCAGCCAAGGGACAGGGAAGAATTCACCCCTCCACTTT.

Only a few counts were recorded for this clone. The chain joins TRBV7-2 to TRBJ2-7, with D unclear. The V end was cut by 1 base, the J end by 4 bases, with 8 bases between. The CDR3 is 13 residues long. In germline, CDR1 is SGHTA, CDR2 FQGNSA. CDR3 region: CASSLGLVYEQYF. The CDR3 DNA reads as TGTGCCAGCAGCTTAGGTCTTGTGTACGAGCAGTACTTC. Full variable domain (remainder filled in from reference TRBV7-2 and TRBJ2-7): GAGVSQSPSNKVTEKGKDVELRCDPISGHTALYWYRQSLGQGLEFLIYFQGNSAPDKSGLPSDRFSAERTGGSVSTLTIQRTQQEDSAVYLCASSLGLVYEQYFGPGTRLTVT.

DNA of the CDR3: TGTGCCAGCAGCGTAGTAACAGGCGGTGACACCATATATTTT. It specifies CASSVVTGGDTIYF. The chain links TRBV9 to TRBJ1-3, with a possible D match to TRBD1 (5 bases). The germline V gene encodes CDR1 SGDLS and CDR2 YYNGEE. V lost 0 bases and J 8 bases, leaving 12 bases between the germline ends. The CDR3 spans 14 residues.

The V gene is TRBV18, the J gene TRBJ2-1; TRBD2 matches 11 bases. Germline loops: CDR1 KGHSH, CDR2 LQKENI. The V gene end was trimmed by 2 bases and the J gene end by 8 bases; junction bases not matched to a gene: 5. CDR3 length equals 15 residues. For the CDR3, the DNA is TGTGCCAGCTCACCAGGGACTAGCGGCTTCGATGAGCAGTTCTTC. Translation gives CASSPGTSGFDEQFF.

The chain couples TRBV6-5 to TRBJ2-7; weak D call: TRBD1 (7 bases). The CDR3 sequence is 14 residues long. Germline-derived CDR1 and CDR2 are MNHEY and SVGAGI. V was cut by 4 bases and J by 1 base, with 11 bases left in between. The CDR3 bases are TGTGCCAGCAGTTCCAGGGGGGAGTCCTACGAGCAGTACTTC. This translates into CASSSRGESYEQYF.

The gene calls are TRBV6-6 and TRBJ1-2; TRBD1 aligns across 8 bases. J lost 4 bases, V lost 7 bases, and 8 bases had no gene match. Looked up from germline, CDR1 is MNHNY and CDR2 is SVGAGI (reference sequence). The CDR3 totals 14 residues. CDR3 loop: CASTTGQGLYGYTF. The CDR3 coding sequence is TGTGCCAGCACCACCGGACAGGGCCTCTATGGCTACACCTTC.

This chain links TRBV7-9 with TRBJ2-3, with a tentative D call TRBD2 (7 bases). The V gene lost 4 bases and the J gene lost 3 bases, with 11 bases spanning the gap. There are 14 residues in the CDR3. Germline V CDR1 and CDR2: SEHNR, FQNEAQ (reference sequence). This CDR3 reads CASSSRGATDTQYF. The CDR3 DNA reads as TGTGCCAGCAGCTCCCGGGGGGCAACAGATACGCAGTATTTT.

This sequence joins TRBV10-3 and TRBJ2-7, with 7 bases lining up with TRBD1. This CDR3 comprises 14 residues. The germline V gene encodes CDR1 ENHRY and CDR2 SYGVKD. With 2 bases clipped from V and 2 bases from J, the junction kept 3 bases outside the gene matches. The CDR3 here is CAISEPDRAYEQYF. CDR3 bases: TGTGCCATCAGTGAGCCTGACAGGGCCTACGAGCAGTACTTC.

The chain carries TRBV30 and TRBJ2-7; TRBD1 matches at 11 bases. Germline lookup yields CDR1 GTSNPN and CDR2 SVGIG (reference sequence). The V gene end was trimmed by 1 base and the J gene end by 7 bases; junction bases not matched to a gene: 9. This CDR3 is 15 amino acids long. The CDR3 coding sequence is TGTGCCTGGAGTGCGCCGGGACAGGGGGTTCTAGAGCAGTACTTC. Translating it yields CAWSAPGQGVLEQYF.

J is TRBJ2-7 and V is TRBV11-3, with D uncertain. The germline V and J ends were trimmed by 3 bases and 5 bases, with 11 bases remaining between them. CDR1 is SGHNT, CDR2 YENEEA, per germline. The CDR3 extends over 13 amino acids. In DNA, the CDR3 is TGTGCCAGCAGCTTTAGCCGTATTGACGAGCAGTACTTC. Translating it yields CASSFSRIDEQYF.

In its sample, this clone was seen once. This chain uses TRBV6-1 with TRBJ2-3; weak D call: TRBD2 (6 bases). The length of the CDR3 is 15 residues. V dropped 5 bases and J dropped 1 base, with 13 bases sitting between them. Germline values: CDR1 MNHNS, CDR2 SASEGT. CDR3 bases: TGTGCCAGCAGTCGGCTAGCGAGAGGCACAGATACGCAGTATTTT. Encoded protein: CASSRLARGTDTQYF.

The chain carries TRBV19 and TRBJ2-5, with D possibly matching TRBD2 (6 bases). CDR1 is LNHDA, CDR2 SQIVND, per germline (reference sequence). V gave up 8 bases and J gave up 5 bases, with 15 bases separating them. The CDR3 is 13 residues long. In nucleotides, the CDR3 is TGTGCCAGTGGGCTGGGGCTAGCGGAGACCCAGTACTTC. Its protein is CASGLGLAETQYF.

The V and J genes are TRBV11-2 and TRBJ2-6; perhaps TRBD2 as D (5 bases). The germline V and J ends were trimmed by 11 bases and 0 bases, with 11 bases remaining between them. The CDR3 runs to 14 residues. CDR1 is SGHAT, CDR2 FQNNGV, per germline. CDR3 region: CAERSPSGANVLTF. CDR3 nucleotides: TGTGCCGAGCGGTCCCCCTCTGGGGCCAACGTCCTGACTTTC.

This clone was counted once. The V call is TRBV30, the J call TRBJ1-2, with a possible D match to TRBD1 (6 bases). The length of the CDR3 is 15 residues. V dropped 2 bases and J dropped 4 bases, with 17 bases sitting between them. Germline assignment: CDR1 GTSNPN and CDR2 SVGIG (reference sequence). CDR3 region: CAWSLGRGGSYGYTF. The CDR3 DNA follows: TGTGCCTGGAGTTTAGGGAGGGGGGGCTCCTATGGCTACACCTTC.

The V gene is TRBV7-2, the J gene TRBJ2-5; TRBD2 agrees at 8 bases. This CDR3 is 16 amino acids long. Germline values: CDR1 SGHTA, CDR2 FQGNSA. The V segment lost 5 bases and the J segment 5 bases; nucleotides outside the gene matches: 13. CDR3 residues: CASSRLGSGVLETQYF. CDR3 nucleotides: TGTGCCAGCAGCCGCTTGGGTAGCGGGGTCCTGGAGACCCAGTACTTC.

DNA for the CDR3: TGTGCCCTACTGGGGCCCTCTGGCGAGCAGTACTTC. The encoded protein is CALLGPSGEQYF. The rearrangement links TRBV30 to TRBJ2-7, with D possibly TRBD1 on 5 matching bases. CDR3 length equals 12 residues. V was clipped by 8 bases and J by 6 bases, with 17 bases between them. In germline, CDR1 is GTSNPN, CDR2 SVGIG (reference sequence).

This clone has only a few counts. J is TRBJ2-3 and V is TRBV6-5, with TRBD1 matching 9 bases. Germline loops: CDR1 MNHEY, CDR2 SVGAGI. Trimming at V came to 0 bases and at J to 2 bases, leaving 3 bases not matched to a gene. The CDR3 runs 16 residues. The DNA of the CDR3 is TGTGCCAGCAGTTACTCCCGGGACAGGGTCACAGATACGCAGTATTTT. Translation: CASSYSRDRVTDTQYF.

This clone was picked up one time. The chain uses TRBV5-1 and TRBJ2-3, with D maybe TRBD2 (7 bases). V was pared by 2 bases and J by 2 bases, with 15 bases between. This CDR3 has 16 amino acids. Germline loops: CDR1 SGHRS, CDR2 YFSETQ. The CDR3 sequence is CASSLRSGGPTDTQYF. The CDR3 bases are TGCGCCAGCAGCTTAAGGTCGGGGGGCCCCACAGATACGCAGTATTTT.

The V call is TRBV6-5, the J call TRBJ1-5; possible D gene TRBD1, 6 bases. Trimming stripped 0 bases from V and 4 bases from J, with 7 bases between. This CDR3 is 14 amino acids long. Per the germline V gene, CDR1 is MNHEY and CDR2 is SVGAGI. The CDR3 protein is CASSYSTGNQPQHF. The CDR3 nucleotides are TGTGCCAGCAGTTACTCTACAGGGAATCAGCCCCAGCATTTT.

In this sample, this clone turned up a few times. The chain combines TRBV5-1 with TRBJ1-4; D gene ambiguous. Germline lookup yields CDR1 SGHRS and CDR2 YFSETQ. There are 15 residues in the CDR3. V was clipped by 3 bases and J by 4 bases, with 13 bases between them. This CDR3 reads CASSSRAEGNEKLFF. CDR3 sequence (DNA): TGCGCCAGCAGCTCCCGGGCGGAGGGTAATGAAAAACTGTTTTTT.